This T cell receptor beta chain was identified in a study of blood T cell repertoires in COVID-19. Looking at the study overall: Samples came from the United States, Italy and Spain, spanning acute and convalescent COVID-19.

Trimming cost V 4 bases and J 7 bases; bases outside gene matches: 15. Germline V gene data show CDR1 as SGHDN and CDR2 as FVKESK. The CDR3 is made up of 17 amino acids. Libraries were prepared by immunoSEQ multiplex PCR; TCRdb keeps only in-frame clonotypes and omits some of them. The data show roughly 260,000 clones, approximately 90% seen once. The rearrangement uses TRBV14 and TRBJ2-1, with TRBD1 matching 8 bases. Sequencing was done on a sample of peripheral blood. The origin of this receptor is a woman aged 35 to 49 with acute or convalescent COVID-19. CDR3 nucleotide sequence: TGTGCCAGCAGCCGCCACCCCAGGGGGCGCATATTAAATGAGCAGTTCTTC. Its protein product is CASSRHPRGRILNEQFF. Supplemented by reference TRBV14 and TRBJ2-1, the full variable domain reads EAGVTQFPSHSVIEKGQTVTLRCDPISGHDNLYWYRRVMGKEIKFLLHFVKESKQDESGMPNNRFLAERTGGTYSTLKVQPAELEDSGVYFCASSRHPRGRILNEQFFGPGTRLTVL.